This T cell receptor (beta chain) was identified in a study of blood T cell repertoires in COVID-19. Study summary: Nucleic acid was either cDNA or gDNA, and it came from T cells, B-cell-depleted T cells, or PBMCs.

V lost 11 bases and J lost 6; bases outside the gene matches: 8. Germline lookup yields CDR1 MNHEY and CDR2 SVGAGI. The CDR3 loop spans 13 amino acids. Assay: immunoSEQ multiplex PCR; the TCRdb copy retains only in-frame clones and omits some. The table records 200,000 to 300,000 clones, approximately 85% of them present only once. Sequencing was carried out using peripheral blood. V is TRBV6-5 and J is TRBJ2-5; 11 bases line up with TRBD1. The sequence was obtained from a woman in her twenties or thirties with acute or convalescent COVID-19. The CDR3 reads CAPGTGGIKTQYF. The CDR3 nucleotides read TGTGCCCCAGGGACAGGGGGGATTAAGACCCAGTACTTC.